The rows below give T cell receptor beta chains drawn from one sample of a study of blood T cell repertoires in COVID-19. Clones were read by immunoSEQ multiplex PCR, and TCRdb kept only the in-frame ones, dropping some. This sample has 55,000 to 80,000 clones, with around 80% found just once. Material for sequencing was peripheral blood. Source of these receptors: a human donor in a cohort sampled during active COVID-19. The CDR3 runs from the conserved cysteine through the conserved F or W. The D gene is left open where the match is weak. Clone size is not always given. Where it is, it says once, few, many or a class for expanded clones.

- TRBJ1-1 TRBV15 - CATREGRAEAFF TGTGCCACCCGAGAGGGGAGGGCTGAAGCTTTCTTT
- TRBJ2-4 TRBV5-6 - CASSLNPSENIQYF TGTGCCAGCAGCTTGAACCCTTCAGAAAACATTCAGTACTTC
TRBD2 TRBJ2-7 TRBV7-9 - CASSGTMGGEQYF TGTGCCAGCAGCGGGACCATGGGGGGGGAGCAGTACTTC
- TRBJ2-1 TRBV10-3 - CAIGVEGLTNEQFF TGTGCCATCGGGGTGGAGGGACTCACAAATGAGCAGTTCTTC
TRBD1 TRBJ2-6 TRBV11-2 few CASRQTGGANVLTF TGTGCCAGCAGGCAGACAGGGGGGGCCAACGTCCTGACTTTC
- TRBJ2-3 TRBV11-2 - CASREKRLSTDTQYF TGTGCCAGCAGGGAGAAGCGCCTTAGCACAGATACGCAGTATTTT
- TRBJ2-3 TRBV5-4 - CASSLEQESTDTQYF TGTGCCAGCAGCTTGGAACAGGAAAGCACAGATACGCAGTATTTT
TRBD2 TRBJ2-5 TRBV5-4 - CASSFPEPGLAGQETQYF TGTGCCAGCAGCTTCCCCGAGCCGGGTTTAGCGGGACAAGAGACCCAGTACTTC
- TRBJ2-7 TRBV7-9 once CASSLGEQVYEQYF TGTGCCAGCAGCTTAGGCGAACAGGTTTACGAGCAGTACTTC
TRBD2 TRBJ2-1 TRBV7-9 once CASSLPGLAGLNEQFF TGTGCCAGCAGCTTACCGGGACTAGCGGGGTTGAATGAGCAGTTCTTC
- TRBJ2-7 TRBV28 - CASSLGSYEQYF TGTGCCAGCAGTTTGGGCAGCTACGAGCAGTACTTC
TRBD2 TRBJ2-5 TRBV28 - CASSLTSGMQETQYF TGTGCCAGCAGCTTGACTAGCGGGATGCAAGAGACCCAGTACTTC
- TRBJ1-2 TRBV4-1 once CASSQVTDANGYTF TGCGCCAGCAGCCAGGTAACCGATGCGAATGGCTACACCTTC
TRBD2 TRBJ2-7 TRBV18 - CASSPLASGTDEQYF TGTGCCAGCTCACCACTAGCTAGCGGTACCGACGAGCAGTACTTC
TRBD1 TRBJ2-7 TRBV10-1 - CASSRDRGSEQYF TGCGCCAGCAGTAGGGACAGGGGAAGCGAGCAGTACTTC
- TRBJ2-6 TRBV30 - CAANTGTGANVLTF TGTGCCGCTAACACAGGGACTGGGGCCAACGTCCTGACTTTC
TRBD1 TRBJ1-2 TRBV9 - CASSVASGGAAVVGYTF TGTGCCAGCAGCGTAGCTTCAGGGGGCGCCGCAGTAGTGGGCTACACCTTC
TRBD1 TRBJ2-5 TRBV28 - CASGTGGSETQYF TGTGCCAGCGGGACAGGGGGCTCGGAGACCCAGTACTTC
- TRBJ2-2 TRBV25-1 once CASSELGISTGELFF TGTGCCAGCAGTGAGCTCGGGATTAGCACCGGGGAGCTGTTTTTT
- TRBJ2-1 TRBV20-1 - CSAASGNEQFF TGCAGTGCTGCCTCAGGCAATGAGCAGTTCTTC
- TRBJ2-7 TRBV27 - CASSLYLEGIYEQYF TGTGCCAGCAGTTTATATTTGGAGGGGATCTACGAGCAGTACTTC
- TRBJ2-2 TRBV7-8 - CASSLGERGRGTGELFF TGTGCCAGCAGCTTAGGGGAAAGAGGCCGGGGGACCGGGGAGCTGTTTTTT
- TRBJ1-4 TRBV15 - CATSRGGAATNEKLFF TGTGCCACCAGCAGAGGAGGAGCAGCAACTAATGAAAAACTGTTTTTT
- TRBJ2-2 TRBV4-1 - CASSQGSIVNTGELFF TGCGCCAGCAGCCAAGGGAGCATCGTAAACACCGGGGAGCTGTTTTTT
TRBD1 TRBJ2-1 TRBV7-3 - CASSSRQGSYNEQFF TGTGCCAGCAGCTCTCGACAGGGTTCTTACAATGAGCAGTTCTTC
- TRBJ2-5 TRBV7-6 - CASSEGGETQYF TGTGCCAGCAGCGAGGGGGGGGAGACCCAGTACTTC
TRBD1 TRBJ1-2 TRBV5-1 few CASSLQGYGYTF TGCGCCAGCAGCTTACAGGGGTATGGCTACACCTTC
TRBD1 TRBJ2-2 TRBV28 - CASIPPGTGSGELFF TGTGCCAGCATCCCACCCGGGACAGGGAGCGGGGAGCTGTTTTTT
- TRBJ2-1 TRBV24-1 - CATSDSSGLGNEQFF TGTGCCACCAGTGATAGTTCCGGACTGGGCAATGAGCAGTTCTTC
- TRBJ1-5 TRBV30 - CAWSDPHRRGQPQHF TGTGCCTGGAGTGATCCCCACAGGCGGGGTCAGCCCCAGCATTTT
TRBD1 TRBJ2-3 TRBV28 - CASSFMGRGLGTDTQYF TGTGCCAGCAGTTTTATGGGTAGGGGGCTGGGTACAGATACGCAGTATTTT
- TRBJ2-1 TRBV9 - CASSVGGSASLEQFF TGTGCCAGCAGCGTAGGAGGGTCCGCGTCGCTCGAGCAGTTCTTC
TRBD2 TRBJ2-1 TRBV2 once CASSPGGGYNEQFF TGTGCCAGCAGCCCCGGGGGGGGGTACAATGAGCAGTTCTTC
- TRBJ2-2 TRBV24-1 - CATRAPGELFF TGTGCCACCCGAGCCCCCGGGGAGCTGTTTTTT
- TRBJ2-7 TRBV29-1 - CSVEGRAGEQYF TGCAGCGTTGAGGGCAGGGCTGGAGAGCAGTACTTC
- TRBJ1-6 TRBV12-5 - CASGLPLPAGLRNSPLHF TGTGCTAGTGGTTTGCCCCTCCCGGCAGGGTTGAGAAATTCACCCCTCCACTTT
- TRBJ2-1 TRBV14 - CASSQEQGTPWNEQFF TGTGCCAGCAGCCAAGAACAGGGCACTCCTTGGAATGAGCAGTTCTTC
- TRBJ1-3 TRBV7-9 few CASSSGQFFSGNTIYF TGTGCCAGCAGCTCCGGACAGTTCTTCTCTGGAAACACCATATATTTT
- TRBJ2-3 TRBV6-6 - CASSFDPRADTQYF TGTGCCAGCAGTTTCGATCCCCGGGCAGATACGCAGTATTTT
- TRBJ2-1 TRBV7-3 - CASSPQGREMNEQFF TGTGCCAGCAGCCCCCAGGGGCGGGAGATGAATGAGCAGTTCTTC
- TRBJ2-3 TRBV28 once CASSLGEGGSTDTQYF TGTGCCAGCAGTTTAGGGGAGGGGGGTAGCACAGATACGCAGTATTTT
- TRBJ1-1 TRBV18 - CASSPNQAPRGTEAFF TGTGCCAGCTCACCGAACCAGGCCCCCCGGGGGACTGAAGCTTTCTTT
TRBD2 TRBJ2-3 TRBV27 - CASRTLAGGDTQYF TGTGCCAGCAGAACCCTAGCGGGAGGGGATACGCAGTATTTT
- TRBJ1-3 TRBV6-6 - CASSYGGGQPGNTIYF TGTGCCAGCAGTTACGGCGGGGGCCAACCTGGAAACACCATATATTTT
- TRBJ1-2 TRBV20-1 once CSVQGTKGYTF TGCAGCGTACAGGGAACCAAGGGCTACACCTTC
TRBD1 TRBJ1-1 TRBV12-3/TRBV12-4 - CASSFEGRGEAFF TGTGCCAGCAGTTTCGAGGGCAGGGGGGAAGCTTTCTTT
TRBD1 TRBJ1-6 TRBV2 - CASSVGQGYSPLHF TGTGCCAGCAGTGTAGGACAGGGGTATTCACCCCTCCACTTT